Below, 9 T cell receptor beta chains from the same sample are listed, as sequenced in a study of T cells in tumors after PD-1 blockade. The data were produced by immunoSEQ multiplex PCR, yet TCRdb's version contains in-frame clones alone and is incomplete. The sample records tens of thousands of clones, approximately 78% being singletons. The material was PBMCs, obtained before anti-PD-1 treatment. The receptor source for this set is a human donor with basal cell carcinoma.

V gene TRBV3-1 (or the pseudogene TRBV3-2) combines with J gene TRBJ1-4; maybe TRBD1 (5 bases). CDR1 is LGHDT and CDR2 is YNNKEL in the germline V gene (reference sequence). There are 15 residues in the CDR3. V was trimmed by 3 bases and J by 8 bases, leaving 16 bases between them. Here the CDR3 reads CASSHMARGEEKLFF. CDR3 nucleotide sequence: TGTGCCAGCAGCCACATGGCACGGGGGGAGGAAAAACTGTTTTTT.

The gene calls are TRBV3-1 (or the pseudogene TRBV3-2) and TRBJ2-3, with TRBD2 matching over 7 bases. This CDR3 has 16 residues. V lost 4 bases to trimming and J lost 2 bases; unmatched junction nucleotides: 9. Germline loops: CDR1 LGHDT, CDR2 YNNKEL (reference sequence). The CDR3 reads CASSRQGGSLTDTQYF. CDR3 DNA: TGTGCCAGCAGCCGTCAAGGCGGGAGTCTCACAGATACGCAGTATTTT.

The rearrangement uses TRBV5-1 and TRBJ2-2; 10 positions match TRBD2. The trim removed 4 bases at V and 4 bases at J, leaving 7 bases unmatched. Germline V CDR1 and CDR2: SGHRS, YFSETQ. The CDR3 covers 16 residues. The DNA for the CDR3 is TGCGCCAGCAGCCGTCTAGCGGGAGATGGCACCGGGGAGCTGTTTTTT. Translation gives CASSRLAGDGTGELFF.

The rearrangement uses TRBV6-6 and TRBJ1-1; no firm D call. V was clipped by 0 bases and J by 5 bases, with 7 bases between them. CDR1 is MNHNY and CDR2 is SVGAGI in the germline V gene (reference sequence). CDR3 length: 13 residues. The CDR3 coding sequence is TGTGCCAGCAGTTACTCTTTAGAGACTGAAGCTTTCTTT. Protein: CASSYSLETEAFF.

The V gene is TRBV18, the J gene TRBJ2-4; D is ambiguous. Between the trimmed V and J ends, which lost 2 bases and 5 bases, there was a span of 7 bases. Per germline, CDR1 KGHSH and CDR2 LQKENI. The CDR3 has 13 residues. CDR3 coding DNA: TGTGCCAGCTCACCATCCGAAGAAAACATTCAGTACTTC. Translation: CASSPSEENIQYF.

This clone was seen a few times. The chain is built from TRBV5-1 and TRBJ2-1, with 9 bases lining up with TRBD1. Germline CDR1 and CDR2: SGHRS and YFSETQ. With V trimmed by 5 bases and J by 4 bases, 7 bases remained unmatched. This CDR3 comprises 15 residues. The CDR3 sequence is CASSIPGTGYNEQFF. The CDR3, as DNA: TGCGCCAGCAGTATTCCAGGGACAGGGTACAATGAGCAGTTCTTC. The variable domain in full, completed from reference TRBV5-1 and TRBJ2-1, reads KAGVTQTPRYLIKTRGQQVTLSCSPISGHRSVSWYQQTPGQGLQFLFEYFSETQRNKGNFPGRFSGRQFSNSRSEMNVSTLELGDSALYLCASSIPGTGYNEQFFGPGTRLTVL.

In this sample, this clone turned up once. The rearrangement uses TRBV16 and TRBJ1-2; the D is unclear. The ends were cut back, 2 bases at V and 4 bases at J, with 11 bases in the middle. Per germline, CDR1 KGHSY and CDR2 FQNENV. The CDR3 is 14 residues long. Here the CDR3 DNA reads TGTGCCAGCAGCCAAAACTTCAAGTTCTATGGCTACACCTTC. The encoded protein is CASSQNFKFYGYTF.

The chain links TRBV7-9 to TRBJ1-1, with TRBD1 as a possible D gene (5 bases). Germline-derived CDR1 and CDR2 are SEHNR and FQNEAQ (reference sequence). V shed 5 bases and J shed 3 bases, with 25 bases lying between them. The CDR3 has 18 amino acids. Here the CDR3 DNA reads TGTGCCAGCAGCCTAGATTATCTTATAACAGGTGAGGACACTGAAGCTTTCTTT. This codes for CASSLDYLITGEDTEAFF.

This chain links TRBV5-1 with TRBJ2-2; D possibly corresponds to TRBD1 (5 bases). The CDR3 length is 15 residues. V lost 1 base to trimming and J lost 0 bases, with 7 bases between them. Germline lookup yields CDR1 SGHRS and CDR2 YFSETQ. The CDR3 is CASSLTGPNTGELFF. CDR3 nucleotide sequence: TGCGCCAGCAGCTTGACAGGACCGAACACCGGGGAGCTGTTTTTT.